This TCR beta chain comes out of a study of CD8 T cells in ankylosing spondylitis. Findings and limits, study-wide: Some motif variants had been reported before (in reactive arthritis synovial fluid and blood). Typical of ankylosing spondylitis blood, it appeared, was a TCR beta motif of several highly homologous variants. Disease-linked clones were reportedly significantly enriched in matched ankylosing spondylitis synovial fluid.

CDR1 and CDR2 from the germline V gene are DFQATT and SNEGSKA (reference sequence). The CDR3 has 14 amino acids. V lost 0 bases to trimming and J lost 5 bases, with 13 bases between them. In making TCR beta libraries, quantitative 5'-RACE with molecular barcodes was used. MiXCR, applied by TCRdb to the 5' RACE reads, yields one record per CDR3 protein. The data show approximately 220,000 distinct CDR3 sequences, 25% to 30% seen once. This clonotype was recorded many times. The antigen is not known. Sequenced material: blood, either unsorted or a sorted T cell fraction (not recorded which). The sequence was obtained from a male donor with ankylosing spondylitis or in good health (not recorded which). The chain employs TRBV20-1 and TRBJ2-5, with D tentatively TRBD2 (6 bases). CDR3 protein: CSARDARERETQYF. The CDR3 region has the DNA TGCAGTGCTAGAGATGCCCGGGAGCGGGAGACCCAGTACTTC.